Shown below are 4 T cell receptor beta chains from a single sample sequenced in a study of T cell responses to AZD1222 COVID-19 vaccine. Generated by immunoSEQ multiplex PCR, the TCRdb table keeps only in-frame clones and is missing some. The sample lists 160,000 or so clones; roughly nine tenths were seen once. The sequenced sample was peripheral blood, obtained on day 0 of AZD1222 vaccination. The receptors were gathered from an adult in good health.

CDR3 sequence: CASSLRSGGSYEQYF. The CDR3 DNA is TGTGCCAGTAGCCTCCGGAGCGGGGGCTCCTACGAGCAGTACTTC. V gene TRBV19 combines with J gene TRBJ2-7; TRBD2 matches at 8 bases. V shed 6 bases, J shed 0 bases, and the junction held 7 bases outside the gene matches. CDR3 length equals 15 residues. Germline V gene sequence: CDR1 LNHDA, CDR2 SQIVND (reference sequence).

The chain couples TRBV6-5 to TRBJ1-5, with D maybe TRBD1 (5 bases). The CDR3 contains 15 residues. V lost 8 bases and J lost 0, with 14 bases in between. The germline gives CDR1 MNHEY, CDR2 SVGAGI. The DNA for the CDR3 is TGTGCCAGCCAGGGTGGGTTTGGTAGCAATCAGCCCCAGCATTTT. This sequence encodes CASQGGFGSNQPQHF.

The chain couples TRBV19 to TRBJ1-3, with a weak D call TRBD1 (5 bases). Germline V gives CDR1 LNHDA, CDR2 SQIVND (reference sequence). The CDR3 consists of 15 residues. V lost 7 bases to trimming and J lost 4 bases, with 17 bases between them. CDR3 protein: CASIIAPGRGNTIYF. In nucleotides, the CDR3 is TGTGCCAGTATCATTGCACCGGGACGCGGAAACACCATATATTTT.

This clone was seen just once. CDR3 coding DNA: TGTGCCAGCAGAAGGAAACGATACACTGAAGCTTTCTTT. Protein sequence: CASRRKRYTEAFF. The gene calls are TRBV6-5 and TRBJ1-1; D gene uncertain. Germline V lookup: CDR1 MNHEY, CDR2 SVGAGI. V was shortened by 6 bases and J by 3 bases, with 11 bases between the two germline ends. The CDR3 extends over 13 amino acids.